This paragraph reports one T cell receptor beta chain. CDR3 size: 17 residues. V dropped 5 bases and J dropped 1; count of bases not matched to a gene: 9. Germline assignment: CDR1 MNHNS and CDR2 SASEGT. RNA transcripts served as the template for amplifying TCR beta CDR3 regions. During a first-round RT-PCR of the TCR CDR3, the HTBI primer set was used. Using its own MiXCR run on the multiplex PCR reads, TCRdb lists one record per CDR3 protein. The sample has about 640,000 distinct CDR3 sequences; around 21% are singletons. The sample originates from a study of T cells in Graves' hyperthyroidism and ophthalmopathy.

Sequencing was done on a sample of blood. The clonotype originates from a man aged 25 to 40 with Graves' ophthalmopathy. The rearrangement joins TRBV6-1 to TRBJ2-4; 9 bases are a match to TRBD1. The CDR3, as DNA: TGTGCCAGCAGTCCTACACAGGGGGCTTGGGCCAAAAACATTCAGTACTTC. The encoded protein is CASSPTQGAWAKNIQYF.